Listed below are T cell receptor beta chains from one sample, sequenced in a study of shared clonotypes between healthy human individuals. Only in-frame clones appear in the TCRdb table, and some are missing; sequencing was by immunoSEQ multiplex PCR. Of hundreds of thousands of clones listed, 90% to 97% were seen once; the top ten hold 0.32%. Input material: memory CD8+ T cells sorted from blood. The receptors were sampled from a man aged 25 to 45 in good health. Each CDR3 is given with its conserved first and last residue. Each record gives: J gene, clone size, V gene, D gene, CDR3 protein, CDR3 DNA. A D gene is named only where the DNA matches it firmly. Clone size is stated in some rows and not others, as once, few, many or a class when expanded.

j_gene: TRBJ1-3
abundance: .
v_gene: TRBV30
d_gene: .
CDR3aa: CAWDLGSFSSGNTIYF
CDR3nt: TGTGCCTGGGACCTGGGGTCTTTCTCCTCTGGAAACACCATATATTTT

j_gene: TRBJ1-1
abundance: .
v_gene: TRBV16
d_gene: .
CDR3aa: CASNPGGTANTEAFF
CDR3nt: TGTGCCAGCAACCCCGGGGGCACAGCGAACACTGAAGCTTTCTTT

j_gene: TRBJ1-2
abundance: once
v_gene: TRBV5-6
d_gene: .
CDR3aa: CASSLVGRSGGYTF
CDR3nt: TGTGCCAGCAGCTTGGTTGGCCGGTCGGGGGGCTACACCTTC

j_gene: TRBJ1-5
abundance: .
v_gene: TRBV5-1
d_gene: TRBD1
CDR3aa: CASSLAPGGEYQPQHF
CDR3nt: TGCGCCAGCAGCTTGGCCCCAGGGGGAGAATATCAGCCCCAGCATTTT

j_gene: TRBJ2-7
abundance: .
v_gene: TRBV30
d_gene: TRBD2
CDR3aa: CAWSTTGTRLNEQYF
CDR3nt: TGTGCCTGGAGTACTACCGGGACTAGATTAAACGAGCAGTACTTC

j_gene: TRBJ2-7
abundance: .
v_gene: TRBV6-4
d_gene: .
CDR3aa: CASSDTAGQSYEQYF
CDR3nt: TGTGCCAGCAGTGACACCGCGGGACAGTCCTACGAGCAGTACTTC

j_gene: TRBJ2-7
abundance: .
v_gene: TRBV27
d_gene: .
CDR3aa: CASRKTGREYEQYF
CDR3nt: TGTGCCAGCCGTAAGACAGGAAGGGAGTACGAGCAGTACTTC

j_gene: TRBJ2-5
abundance: .
v_gene: TRBV6-6
d_gene: .
CDR3aa: CASSYGGGQVETQYF
CDR3nt: TGTGCCAGCAGTTACGGTGGGGGCCAGGTAGAGACCCAGTACTTC

j_gene: TRBJ2-7
abundance: .
v_gene: TRBV6-1
d_gene: TRBD2
CDR3aa: CASRGLAAREQYF
CDR3nt: TGTGCCAGCAGGGGACTAGCGGCCCGCGAGCAGTACTTC

j_gene: TRBJ2-7
abundance: .
v_gene: TRBV9
d_gene: .
CDR3aa: CASSAKSGGADEQYF
CDR3nt: TGTGCCAGCAGCGCCAAGTCAGGTGGGGCTGACGAGCAGTACTTC

j_gene: TRBJ2-3
abundance: .
v_gene: TRBV15
d_gene: .
CDR3aa: CATSRPGAVTDTQYF
CDR3nt: TGTGCCACCAGCAGGCCCGGGGCCGTAACAGATACGCAGTATTTT

j_gene: TRBJ2-7
abundance: .
v_gene: TRBV4-2
d_gene: TRBD2
CDR3aa: CASSRGPGLAYEQYF
CDR3nt: TGTGCCAGCAGCCGAGGACCGGGACTAGCCTACGAGCAGTACTTC

j_gene: TRBJ1-3
abundance: .
v_gene: TRBV18
d_gene: .
CDR3aa: CASSPQGTGNTIYF
CDR3nt: TGTGCCAGCTCACCACAGGGGACTGGAAACACCATATATTTT

j_gene: TRBJ1-2
abundance: .
v_gene: TRBV28
d_gene: .
CDR3aa: CASRVSHGGYTF
CDR3nt: TGTGCCAGCAGGGTCAGCCACGGGGGCTACACCTTC

j_gene: TRBJ1-1
abundance: .
v_gene: TRBV4-2
d_gene: TRBD1
CDR3aa: CASSQPVTGAMNTEAFF
CDR3nt: TGTGCCAGCAGCCAACCCGTGACAGGGGCCATGAACACTGAAGCTTTCTTT

j_gene: TRBJ1-2
abundance: .
v_gene: TRBV6-5
d_gene: .
CDR3aa: CASSRGANYGYTF
CDR3nt: TGTGCCAGCAGCAGAGGCGCTAACTATGGCTACACCTTC

j_gene: TRBJ2-3
abundance: .
v_gene: TRBV30
d_gene: .
CDR3aa: CAWSVQGISDTQYF
CDR3nt: TGTGCCTGGAGTGTCCAGGGGATATCGGATACGCAGTATTTT

j_gene: TRBJ2-1
abundance: .
v_gene: TRBV6-1
d_gene: TRBD2
CDR3aa: CAIGTSGSHEQFF
CDR3nt: TGTGCCATCGGGACTAGCGGGAGCCATGAGCAGTTCTTC

j_gene: TRBJ2-7
abundance: .
v_gene: TRBV6-1
d_gene: TRBD2
CDR3aa: CASGLLAGGYEQYF
CDR3nt: TGTGCCAGCGGGCTACTAGCGGGAGGCTACGAGCAGTACTTC

j_gene: TRBJ1-2
abundance: .
v_gene: TRBV27
d_gene: TRBD1
CDR3aa: CASSSRGTNYGYTF
CDR3nt: TGTGCCAGCAGTTCCAGGGGGACTAACTATGGCTACACCTTC

j_gene: TRBJ2-7
abundance: .
v_gene: TRBV9
d_gene: .
CDR3aa: CASSVGAGTYEQYF
CDR3nt: TGTGCCAGCAGCGTGGGGGCGGGGACCTACGAGCAGTACTTC

j_gene: TRBJ2-5
abundance: .
v_gene: TRBV2
d_gene: .
CDR3aa: CASSEEETQYF
CDR3nt: TGTGCCAGCAGTGAAGAAGAGACCCAGTACTTC

j_gene: TRBJ2-1
abundance: .
v_gene: TRBV4-2
d_gene: TRBD2
CDR3aa: CASSQDASGPPDYYNEQFF
CDR3nt: TGTGCCAGCAGCCAAGATGCTAGCGGGCCCCCGGACTACTACAATGAGCAGTTCTTC

j_gene: TRBJ1-1
abundance: .
v_gene: TRBV7-8
d_gene: TRBD1
CDR3aa: CASSLGQGANTEAFF
CDR3nt: TGTGCCAGCAGCTTAGGCCAGGGGGCGAACACTGAAGCTTTCTTT

j_gene: TRBJ2-3
abundance: once
v_gene: TRBV6-1
d_gene: .
CDR3aa: CASSGLPPDTQYF
CDR3nt: TGTGCCAGCAGTGGTTTACCCCCAGATACGCAGTATTTT

j_gene: TRBJ2-3
abundance: .
v_gene: TRBV5-4
d_gene: .
CDR3aa: CALSRAGSSTDTQYF
CDR3nt: TGTGCCCTCAGCCGGGCGGGAAGTAGCACAGATACGCAGTATTTT

j_gene: TRBJ2-7
abundance: .
v_gene: TRBV28
d_gene: .
CDR3aa: CASTHGRRPLYEQYF
CDR3nt: TGTGCCAGCACCCATGGGCGACGCCCTCTCTACGAGCAGTACTTC

j_gene: TRBJ2-7
abundance: .
v_gene: TRBV6-1
d_gene: TRBD1
CDR3aa: CASSAQGAHEQYF
CDR3nt: TGTGCCAGCAGTGCACAGGGGGCTCACGAGCAGTACTTC

j_gene: TRBJ2-1
abundance: .
v_gene: TRBV6-6
d_gene: .
CDR3aa: CASRPELSSYNEQFF
CDR3nt: TGTGCCAGCAGACCGGAATTGAGCTCCTACAATGAGCAGTTCTTC

j_gene: TRBJ2-5
abundance: .
v_gene: TRBV6-1
d_gene: TRBD2
CDR3aa: CATTRGETQYF
CDR3nt: TGTGCCACCACGCGGGGGGAGACCCAGTACTTC

j_gene: TRBJ2-4
abundance: once
v_gene: TRBV19
d_gene: TRBD2
CDR3aa: CASSIRGGAKNIQYF
CDR3nt: TGTGCCAGTAGTATTCGGGGAGGGGCCAAAAACATTCAGTACTTC

j_gene: TRBJ2-1
abundance: .
v_gene: TRBV6-4
d_gene: TRBD2
CDR3aa: CASSRGRGDEQFF
CDR3nt: TGTGCCAGCTCCCGCGGGAGAGGCGATGAGCAGTTCTTC

j_gene: TRBJ2-1
abundance: .
v_gene: TRBV11-3
d_gene: TRBD2
CDR3aa: CASSLAGGTYNEQFF
CDR3nt: TGTGCCAGCAGCTTAGCGGGAGGTACCTACAATGAGCAGTTCTTC

j_gene: TRBJ2-3
abundance: .
v_gene: TRBV9
d_gene: .
CDR3aa: CASSEQTRIPTDTQYF
CDR3nt: TGTGCCAGCAGCGAACAGACACGGATACCCACAGATACGCAGTATTTT

j_gene: TRBJ2-1
abundance: .
v_gene: TRBV27
d_gene: TRBD2
CDR3aa: CASSYTSGSYNEQFF
CDR3nt: TGTGCCAGCAGCTATACTAGCGGGAGCTACAATGAGCAGTTCTTC

j_gene: TRBJ2-7
abundance: .
v_gene: TRBV7-8
d_gene: .
CDR3aa: CASSLAGGGYEQYF
CDR3nt: TGTGCCAGCAGCTTAGCAGGGGGTGGCTACGAGCAGTACTTC

j_gene: TRBJ2-2
abundance: .
v_gene: TRBV27
d_gene: TRBD2
CDR3aa: CASSQARTRNTGELFF
CDR3nt: TGTGCCAGCAGTCAGGCCAGGACTAGGAACACCGGGGAGCTGTTTTTT

j_gene: TRBJ2-1
abundance: .
v_gene: TRBV4-1
d_gene: TRBD2
CDR3aa: CASSLTSGSYNEQFF
CDR3nt: TGCGCCAGCAGCCTGACTAGCGGGAGTTACAATGAGCAGTTCTTC

j_gene: TRBJ1-2
abundance: .
v_gene: TRBV4-1
d_gene: TRBD1
CDR3aa: CASSQVDRTYGYTF
CDR3nt: TGCGCCAGCAGCCAAGTGGACAGGACCTATGGCTACACCTTC

j_gene: TRBJ2-5
abundance: .
v_gene: TRBV20-1
d_gene: .
CDR3aa: CSASSQTQYF
CDR3nt: TGCAGTGCTAGTTCTCAGACCCAGTACTTC

j_gene: TRBJ2-6
abundance: .
v_gene: TRBV18
d_gene: .
CDR3aa: CASSPPTGQGANVLTF
CDR3nt: TGTGCCAGCTCACCACCAACAGGGCAAGGGGCCAACGTCCTGACTTTC

j_gene: TRBJ1-2
abundance: .
v_gene: TRBV6-5
d_gene: .
CDR3aa: CASSYSKWVPYGYTF
CDR3nt: TGTGCCAGCAGTTACTCGAAATGGGTACCCTATGGCTACACCTTC

j_gene: TRBJ2-7
abundance: .
v_gene: TRBV9
d_gene: .
CDR3aa: CASSVGLDPPYEQYF
CDR3nt: TGTGCCAGCAGCGTGGGACTCGACCCGCCGTACGAGCAGTACTTC

j_gene: TRBJ1-1
abundance: .
v_gene: TRBV28
d_gene: .
CDR3aa: CASSTGLGTEAFF
CDR3nt: TGTGCCAGCAGTACAGGGCTGGGCACTGAAGCTTTCTTT